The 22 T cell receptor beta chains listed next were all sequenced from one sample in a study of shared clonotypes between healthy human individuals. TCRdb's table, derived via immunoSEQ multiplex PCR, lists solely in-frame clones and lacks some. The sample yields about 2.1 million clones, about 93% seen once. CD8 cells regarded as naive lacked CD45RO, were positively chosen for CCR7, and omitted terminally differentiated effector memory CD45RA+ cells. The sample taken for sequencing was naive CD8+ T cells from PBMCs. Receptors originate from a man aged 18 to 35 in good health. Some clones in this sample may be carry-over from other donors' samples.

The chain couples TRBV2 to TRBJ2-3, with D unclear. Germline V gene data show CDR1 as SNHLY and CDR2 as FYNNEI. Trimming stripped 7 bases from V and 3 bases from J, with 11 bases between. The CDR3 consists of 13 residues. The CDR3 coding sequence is TGTGCCAGCACTCTGTCTGGTACAGATACGCAGTATTTT. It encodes CASTLSGTDTQYF.

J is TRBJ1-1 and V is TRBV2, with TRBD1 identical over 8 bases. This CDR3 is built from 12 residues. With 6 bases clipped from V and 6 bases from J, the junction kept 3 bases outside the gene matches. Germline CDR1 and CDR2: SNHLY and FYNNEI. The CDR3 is CASRLDRAEAFF. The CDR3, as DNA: TGTGCCAGCAGATTGGACAGGGCTGAAGCTTTCTTT. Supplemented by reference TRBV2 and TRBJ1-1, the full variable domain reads EPEVTQTPSHQVTQMGQEVILRCVPISNHLYFYWYRQILGQKVEFLVSFYNNEISEKSEIFDDQFSVERPDGSNFTLKIRSTKLEDSAMYFCASRLDRAEAFFGQGTRLTVV.

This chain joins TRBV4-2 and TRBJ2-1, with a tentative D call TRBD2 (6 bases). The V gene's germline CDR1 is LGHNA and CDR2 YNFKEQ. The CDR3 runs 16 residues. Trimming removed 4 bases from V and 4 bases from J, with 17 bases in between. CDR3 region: CASSPEPGLGYNEQFF. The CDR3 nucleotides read TGTGCCAGCAGCCCAGAACCGGGACTGGGGTACAATGAGCAGTTCTTC.

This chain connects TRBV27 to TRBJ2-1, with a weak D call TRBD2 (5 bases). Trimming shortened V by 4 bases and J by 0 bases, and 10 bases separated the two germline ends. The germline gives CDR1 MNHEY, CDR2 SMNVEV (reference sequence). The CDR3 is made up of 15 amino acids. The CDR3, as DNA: TGTGCCAGCAGTTCAACTAGGGCCTCCTACAATGAGCAGTTCTTC. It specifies CASSSTRASYNEQFF.

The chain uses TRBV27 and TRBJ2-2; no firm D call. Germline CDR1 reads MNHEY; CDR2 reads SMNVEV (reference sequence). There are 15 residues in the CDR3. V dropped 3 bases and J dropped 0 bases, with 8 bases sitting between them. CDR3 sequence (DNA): TGTGCCAGCAGTTTCGGTTATCCGAACACCGGGGAGCTGTTTTTT. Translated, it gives CASSFGYPNTGELFF.

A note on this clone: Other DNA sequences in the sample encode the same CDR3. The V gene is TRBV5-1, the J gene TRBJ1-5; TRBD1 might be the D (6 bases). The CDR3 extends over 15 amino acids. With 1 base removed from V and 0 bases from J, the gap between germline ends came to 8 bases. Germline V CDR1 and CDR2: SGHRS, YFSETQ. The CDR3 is CASSLTGNSNQPQHF. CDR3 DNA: TGCGCCAGCAGCTTGACAGGGAATAGCAATCAGCCCCAGCATTTT.

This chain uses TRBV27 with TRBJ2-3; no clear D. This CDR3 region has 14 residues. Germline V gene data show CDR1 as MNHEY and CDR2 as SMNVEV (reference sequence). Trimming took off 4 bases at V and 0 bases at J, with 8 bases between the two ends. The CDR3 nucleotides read TGTGCCAGCAGTTGGAGCGAGAGCACAGATACGCAGTATTTT. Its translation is CASSWSESTDTQYF.

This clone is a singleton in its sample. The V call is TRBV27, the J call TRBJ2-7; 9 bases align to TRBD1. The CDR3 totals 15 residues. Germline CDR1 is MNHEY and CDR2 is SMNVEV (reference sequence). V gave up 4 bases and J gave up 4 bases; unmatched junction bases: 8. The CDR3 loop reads CASSSFWTGVYEQYF. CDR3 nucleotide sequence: TGTGCCAGCAGTTCCTTTTGGACAGGGGTTTACGAGCAGTACTTC.

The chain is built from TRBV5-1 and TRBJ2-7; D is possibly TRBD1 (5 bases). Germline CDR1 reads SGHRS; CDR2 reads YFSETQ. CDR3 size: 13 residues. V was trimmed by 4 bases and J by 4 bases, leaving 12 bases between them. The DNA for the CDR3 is TGCGCCAGCAGCATCGACAGTACGTACGAGCAGTACTTC. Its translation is CASSIDSTYEQYF.

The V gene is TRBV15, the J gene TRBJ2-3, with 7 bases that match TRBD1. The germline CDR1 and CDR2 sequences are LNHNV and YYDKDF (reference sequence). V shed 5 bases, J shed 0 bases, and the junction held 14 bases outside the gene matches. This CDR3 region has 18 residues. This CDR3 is CATSRYPRTGASTDTQYF. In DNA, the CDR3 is TGTGCCACCAGCCGTTATCCGAGGACAGGAGCGAGCACAGATACGCAGTATTTT.

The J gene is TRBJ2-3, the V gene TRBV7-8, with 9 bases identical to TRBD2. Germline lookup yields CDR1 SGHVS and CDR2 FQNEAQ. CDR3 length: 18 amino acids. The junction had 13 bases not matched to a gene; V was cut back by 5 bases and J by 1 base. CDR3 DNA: TGTGCCAGCAGCAATCGGGCTAGCGGGGTCGCCCGCACAGATACGCAGTATTTT. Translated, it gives CASSNRASGVARTDTQYF. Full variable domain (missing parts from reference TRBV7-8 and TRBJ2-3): GAGVSQSPRYKVAKRGQDVALRCDPISGHVSLFWYQQALGQGPEFLTYFQNEAQLDKSGLPSDRFFAERPEGSVSTLKIQRTQQEDSAVYLCASSNRASGVARTDTQYFGPGTRLTVL.

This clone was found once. CDR3 sequence (DNA): TGTGCCAGTACCGCCCGGACAGGGGACACCGGGGAGCTGTTTTTT. It specifies CASTARTGDTGELFF. The V gene is TRBV19, the J gene TRBJ2-2; 9 nucleotides agree with TRBD1. The ends lost 7 bases at V and 3 bases at J; junction bases unmatched: 6. Germline V gene sequence: CDR1 LNHDA, CDR2 SQIVND (reference sequence). The CDR3 is 15 residues long.

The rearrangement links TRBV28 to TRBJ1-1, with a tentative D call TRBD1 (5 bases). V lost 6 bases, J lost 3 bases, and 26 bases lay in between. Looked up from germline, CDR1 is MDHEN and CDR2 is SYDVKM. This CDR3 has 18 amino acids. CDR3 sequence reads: CASRSLGAPWGIDTEAFF. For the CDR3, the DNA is TGTGCCAGCAGGTCCCTCGGGGCCCCGTGGGGTATCGACACTGAAGCTTTCTTT.

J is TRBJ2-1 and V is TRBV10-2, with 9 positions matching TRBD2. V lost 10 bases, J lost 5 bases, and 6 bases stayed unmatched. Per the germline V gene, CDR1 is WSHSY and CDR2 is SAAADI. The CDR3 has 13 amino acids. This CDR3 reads CATSTSGNNEQFF. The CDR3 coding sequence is TGCGCCACTTCGACTAGCGGTAACAATGAGCAGTTCTTC.

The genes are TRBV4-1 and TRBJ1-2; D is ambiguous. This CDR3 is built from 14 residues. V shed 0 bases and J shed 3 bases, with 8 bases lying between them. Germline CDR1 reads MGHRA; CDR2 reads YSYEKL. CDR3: CASSQESAYYGYTF. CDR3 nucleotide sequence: TGCGCCAGCAGCCAAGAGTCTGCTTACTATGGCTACACCTTC.

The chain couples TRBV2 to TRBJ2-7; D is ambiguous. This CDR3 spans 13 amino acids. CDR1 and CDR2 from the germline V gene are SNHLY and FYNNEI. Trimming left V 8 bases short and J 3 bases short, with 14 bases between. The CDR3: CASANVGDYEQYF. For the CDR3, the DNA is TGTGCCAGCGCCAATGTGGGCGACTACGAGCAGTACTTC.

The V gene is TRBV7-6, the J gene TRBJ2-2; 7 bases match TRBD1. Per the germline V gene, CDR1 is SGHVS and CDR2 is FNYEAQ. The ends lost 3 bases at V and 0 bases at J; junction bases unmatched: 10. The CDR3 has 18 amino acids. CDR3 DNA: TGTGCCAGCAGCTTTAAGGGGGCCTACGTTACGAACACCGGGGAGCTGTTTTTT. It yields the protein CASSFKGAYVTNTGELFF.

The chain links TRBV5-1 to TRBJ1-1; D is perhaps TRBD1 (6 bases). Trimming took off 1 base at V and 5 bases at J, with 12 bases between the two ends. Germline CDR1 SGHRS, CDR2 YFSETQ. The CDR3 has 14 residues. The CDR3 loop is CASSLWGAKTEAFF. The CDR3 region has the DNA TGCGCCAGCAGCTTGTGGGGGGCGAAAACTGAAGCTTTCTTT.

CDR3 sequence reads: CASSLDWGLVQPQHF. DNA for the CDR3: TGTGCCAGCAGCTTGGATTGGGGGCTGGTTCAGCCCCAGCATTTT. The J gene is TRBJ1-5, the V gene TRBV5-5, with a possible D match to TRBD1 (6 bases). The CDR3 is 15 amino acids. V gave up 0 bases and J gave up 6 bases, with 13 bases separating them. Looked up from germline, CDR1 is SGHKS and CDR2 is YYEKEE (reference sequence).

CDR3 nucleotide sequence: TGTGCCAGCAGTGACAGGGTAGACTACGAGCAGTACTTC. It specifies CASSDRVDYEQYF. The chain employs TRBV27 and TRBJ2-7; 7 bases are a match to TRBD1. The CDR3 has 13 amino acids. Germline-derived CDR1 and CDR2 are MNHEY and SMNVEV (reference sequence). J lost 3 bases, V lost 5 bases, and 4 bases had no gene match.

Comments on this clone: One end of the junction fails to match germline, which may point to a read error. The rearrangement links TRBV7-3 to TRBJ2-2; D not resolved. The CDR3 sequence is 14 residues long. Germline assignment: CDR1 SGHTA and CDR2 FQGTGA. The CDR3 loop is CASSLQAGPGELFF. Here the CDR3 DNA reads TGTGCCAGCAGCTTACAAGCCGGACCCGGCGAGCTGTTTTTT.

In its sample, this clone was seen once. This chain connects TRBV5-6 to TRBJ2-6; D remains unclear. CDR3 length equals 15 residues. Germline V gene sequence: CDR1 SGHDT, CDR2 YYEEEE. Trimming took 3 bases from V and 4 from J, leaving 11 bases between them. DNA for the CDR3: TGTGCCAGCAGCTCACAGTCGGAAGGGGCCAACGTCCTGACTTTC. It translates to CASSSQSEGANVLTF.